This T cell receptor (beta chain) is drawn from a study of vaccination and CD4 T cells after COVID-19. The wider study: Sampling that followed vaccination took place a median around 71 days after dose two, within a range of 14 to 241.

The CDR3 is 15 amino acids. Germline CDR1 SEHNR, CDR2 FQNEAQ (reference sequence). Trimming cost V 5 bases and J 0 bases, with 13 bases left between them. Treatment noted: approximately nine-day PBMC culture with coronavirus spike peptide pools or control peptides (ViraFEST assay). Once peptide pools had expanded antigen-specific T cells, ViraFEST sequenced TCRs. IL-2 (around 9.1 IU/ml) and peptide pools (approximately 9 ug/ml) were added to cultures of two million PBMCs per well. A half-volume replacement of the medium with fresh IL-2 medium was performed on days 3 and 7. This clonotype was counted a few times. The antigen is unknown. Sequenced with the Oncomine TCR Beta short-read assay was DNA taken from cultured CD4+ T cells. TCRdb reanalysed the PCR reads using MiXCR and keeps one entry per CDR3 protein. The sample includes about 6,400 distinct CDR3 sequences, about 77% of them seen just once.

The source is a human donor who had recovered from COVID-19. The genes are TRBV7-9 and TRBJ1-2; D uncertain. The source material was CD4+ T cells from blood, cultured in vitro. Written as DNA, the CDR3 is TGTGCCAGCAGCCCCGAACGGTTTACTAACTATGGCTACACCTTC. Translated, it gives CASSPERFTNYGYTF.